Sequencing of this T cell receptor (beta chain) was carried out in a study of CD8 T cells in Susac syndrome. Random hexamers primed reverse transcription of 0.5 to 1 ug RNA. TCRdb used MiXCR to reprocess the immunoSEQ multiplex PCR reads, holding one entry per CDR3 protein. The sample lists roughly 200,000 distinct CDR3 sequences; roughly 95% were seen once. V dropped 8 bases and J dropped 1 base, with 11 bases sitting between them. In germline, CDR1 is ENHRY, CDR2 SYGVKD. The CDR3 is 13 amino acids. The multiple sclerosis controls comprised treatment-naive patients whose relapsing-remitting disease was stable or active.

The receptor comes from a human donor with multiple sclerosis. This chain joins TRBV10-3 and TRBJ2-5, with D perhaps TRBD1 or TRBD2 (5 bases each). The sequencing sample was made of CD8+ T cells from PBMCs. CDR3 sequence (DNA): TGTGCCATCTCCGAGGGGCCCCAAGAGACCCAGTACTTC. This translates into CAISEGPQETQYF.